This record covers a single TCR beta chain. What it binds is unknown. Time point meaning: newly diagnosed, previously untreated cHL patient sample. The CD4+ T cells used were purified from thawed PBMCs through magnetic negative selection. The authors compared against newly diagnosed, untreated classical Hodgkin lymphoma PBMCs. The repertoire was sequenced with immunoSEQ multiplex PCR; TCRdb's copy has only in-frame clones and lacks some. The sample comprises roughly 20,000 clones, 90% of which are singletons, and roughly 0.43% rests with the top ten. This record comes from a study of PD-1 blockade in classical Hodgkin lymphoma. Findings and limits, study-wide: No one has yet defined what causes the repertoire differences, which may be disease activity or prior therapy. In newly diagnosed patients, baseline TCR diversity was reportedly below that of healthy donors.

This clonotype was obtained from a human donor with classical Hodgkin lymphoma. Sequences were obtained from CD4+ T cells from blood.

The CDR3 region is CASSSSTGGSQPQHF. Written as DNA, the CDR3 is TGTGCCAGCAGCTCTAGTACAGGGGGCAGTCAGCCCCAGCATTTT. This rearrangement joins TRBV11-3 to TRBJ1-5; 9 positions agree with TRBD1. The trim removed 4 bases at V and 6 bases at J, leaving 7 bases unmatched. This CDR3 has 15 residues. Germline V lookup: CDR1 SGHNT, CDR2 YENEEA. Complete variable domain (other parts from reference TRBV11-3 and TRBJ1-5): EAGVVQSPRYKIIEKKQPVAFWCNPISGHNTLYWYLQNLGQGPELLIRYENEEAVDDSQLPKDRFSAERLKGVDSTLKIQPAELGDSAVYLCASSSSTGGSQPQHFGDGTRLSIL.